This entry is about one T cell receptor (beta chain). The sample belongs to a study of blood T cell repertoires in COVID-19. Study-level information: Acute and convalescent COVID-19 specimens originated in the United States, Italy and Spain. Sources were T cells, B-cell-depleted T cells, or PBMCs; the material itself was cDNA or gDNA.

Per the study methods: Using reference gene primer amplification, nucleated cell counts were estimated. This table comes from immunoSEQ multiplex PCR, and its TCRdb copy is limited to in-frame clones, with some not included. That table furnishes V, J and clone size, whereas the DNA furnished D and trimming. The sample lists about 75,000 clones, more than 70% occurring once. Sequenced material: peripheral blood. This receptor was obtained from a human donor in a cohort sampled during active COVID-19.

CDR3 DNA sequence: TGTGCCAGCAGTTACTCGAAGGGGGCCTTCTCCTACGAGCAGTACTTC. Translated, it gives CASSYSKGAFSYEQYF. The V and J genes are TRBV6-7 and TRBJ2-7; TRBD1 agrees at 7 bases. TRBV6-7 is filed as an ORF, its function uncertain. The CDR3 length is 16 residues. V dropped 0 bases and J dropped 0; count of bases not matched to a gene: 5.